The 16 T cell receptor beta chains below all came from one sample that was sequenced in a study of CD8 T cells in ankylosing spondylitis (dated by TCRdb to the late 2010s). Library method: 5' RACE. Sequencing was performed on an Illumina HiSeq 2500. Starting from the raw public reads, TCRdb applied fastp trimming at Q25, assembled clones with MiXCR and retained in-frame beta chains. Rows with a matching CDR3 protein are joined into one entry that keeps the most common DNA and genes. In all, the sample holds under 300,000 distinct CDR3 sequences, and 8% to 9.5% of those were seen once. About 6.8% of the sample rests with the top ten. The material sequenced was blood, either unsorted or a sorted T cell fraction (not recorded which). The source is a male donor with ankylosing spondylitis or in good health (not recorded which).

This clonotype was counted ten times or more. CDR3 nucleotide sequence: TGTGCCAGCAGGGAGGGACAGGGGAATTCACCCCTCCACTTT. Protein product: CASREGQGNSPLHF. The chain carries TRBV6-1 and TRBJ1-6; 10 bases match TRBD1. J lost 7 bases, V lost 6 bases, and 3 bases had no gene match. Germline V CDR1 and CDR2: MNHNS, SASEGT. The CDR3 is made up of 14 amino acids.

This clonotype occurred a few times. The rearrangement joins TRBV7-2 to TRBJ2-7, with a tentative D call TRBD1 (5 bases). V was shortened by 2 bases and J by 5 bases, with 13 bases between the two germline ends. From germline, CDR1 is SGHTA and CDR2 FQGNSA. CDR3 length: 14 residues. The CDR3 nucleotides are TGTGCCAGCAGCTTAAGGTTCCAAGGGGACGAGCAGTACTTC. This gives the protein CASSLRFQGDEQYF.

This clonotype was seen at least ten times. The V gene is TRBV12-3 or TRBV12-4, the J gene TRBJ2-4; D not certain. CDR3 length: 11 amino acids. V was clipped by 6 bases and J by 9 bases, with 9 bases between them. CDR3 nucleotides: TGTGCCAGCAGCCCCACCAGCATTCAGTACTTC. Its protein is CASSPTSIQYF.

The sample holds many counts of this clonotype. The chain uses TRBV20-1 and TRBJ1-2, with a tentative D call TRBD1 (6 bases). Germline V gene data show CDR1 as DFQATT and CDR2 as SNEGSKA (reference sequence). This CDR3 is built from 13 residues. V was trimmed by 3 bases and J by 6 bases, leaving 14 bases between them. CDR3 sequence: CSARVEGEHGYTF. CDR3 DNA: TGCAGTGCTAGGGTGGAGGGGGAGCATGGCTACACCTTC.

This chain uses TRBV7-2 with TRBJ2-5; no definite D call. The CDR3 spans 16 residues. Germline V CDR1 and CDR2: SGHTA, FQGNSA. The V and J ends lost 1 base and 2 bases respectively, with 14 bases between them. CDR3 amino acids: CASSLVHRRAQETQYF. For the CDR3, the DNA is TGTGCCAGCAGCTTAGTTCACCGGCGAGCTCAAGAGACCCAGTACTTC.

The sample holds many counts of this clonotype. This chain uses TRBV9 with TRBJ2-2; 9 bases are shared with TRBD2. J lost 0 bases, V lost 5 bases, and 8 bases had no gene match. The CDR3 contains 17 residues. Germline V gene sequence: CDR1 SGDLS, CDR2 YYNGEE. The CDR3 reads CASSYLAGIANTGELFF. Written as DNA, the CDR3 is TGTGCCAGCAGTTATCTAGCGGGGATCGCGAACACCGGGGAGCTGTTTTTT.

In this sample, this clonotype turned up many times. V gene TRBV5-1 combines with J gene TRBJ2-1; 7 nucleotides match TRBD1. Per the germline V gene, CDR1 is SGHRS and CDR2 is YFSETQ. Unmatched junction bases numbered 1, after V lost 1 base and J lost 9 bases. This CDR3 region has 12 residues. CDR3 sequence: CASSLTGVEQFF. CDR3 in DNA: TGCGCCAGCAGCTTGACAGGGGTTGAGCAGTTCTTC.

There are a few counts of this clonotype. Here the CDR3 reads CAIRTGTGSYEQYF. CDR3 DNA sequence: TGTGCCATCAGAACCGGGACAGGGTCCTACGAGCAGTACTTC. This chain uses TRBV10-3 with TRBJ2-7; 9 nucleotides line up with TRBD1. Per germline, CDR1 ENHRY and CDR2 SYGVKD. This CDR3 has 14 amino acids. J was trimmed by 1 base and V by 6 bases; bases with no gene match: 4.

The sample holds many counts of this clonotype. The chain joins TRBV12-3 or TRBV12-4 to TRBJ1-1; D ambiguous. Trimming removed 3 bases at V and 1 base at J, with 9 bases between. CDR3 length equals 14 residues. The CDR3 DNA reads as TGTGCCAGCAGTTTCTCCAGGTCGAACACTGAAGCTTTCTTT. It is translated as CASSFSRSNTEAFF.

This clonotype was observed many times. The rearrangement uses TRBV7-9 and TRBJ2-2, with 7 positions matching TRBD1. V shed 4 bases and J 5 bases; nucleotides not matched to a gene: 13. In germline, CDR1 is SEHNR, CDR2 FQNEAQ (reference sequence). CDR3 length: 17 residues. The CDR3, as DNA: TGTGCCAGCAGCTCGCACAGGGGTGGAATATCGACCGGGGAGCTGTTTTTT. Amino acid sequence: CASSSHRGGISTGELFF.

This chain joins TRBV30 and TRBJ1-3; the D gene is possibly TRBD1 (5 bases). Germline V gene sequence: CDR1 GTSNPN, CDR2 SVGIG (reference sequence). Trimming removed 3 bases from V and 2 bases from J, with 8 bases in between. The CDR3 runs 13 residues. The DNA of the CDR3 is TGTGCCTGGAGCCGGGGGACTGGAAACACCATATATTTT. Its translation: CAWSRGTGNTIYF.

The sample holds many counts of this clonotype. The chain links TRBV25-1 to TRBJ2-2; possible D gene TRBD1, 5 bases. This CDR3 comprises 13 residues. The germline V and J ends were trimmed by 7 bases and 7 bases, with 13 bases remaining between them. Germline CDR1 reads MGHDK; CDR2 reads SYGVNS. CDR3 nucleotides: TGTGCCAGCAATGCTCAGGGAATCGGGGAGCTGTTTTTT. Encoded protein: CASNAQGIGELFF.

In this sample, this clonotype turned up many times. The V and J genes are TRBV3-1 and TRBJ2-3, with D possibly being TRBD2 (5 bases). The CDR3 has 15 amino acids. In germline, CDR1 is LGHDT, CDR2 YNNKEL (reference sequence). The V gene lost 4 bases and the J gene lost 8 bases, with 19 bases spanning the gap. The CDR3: CASSPVTGWPGTQYF. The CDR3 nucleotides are TGTGCCAGCAGCCCTGTTACGGGGTGGCCAGGTACGCAGTATTTT.

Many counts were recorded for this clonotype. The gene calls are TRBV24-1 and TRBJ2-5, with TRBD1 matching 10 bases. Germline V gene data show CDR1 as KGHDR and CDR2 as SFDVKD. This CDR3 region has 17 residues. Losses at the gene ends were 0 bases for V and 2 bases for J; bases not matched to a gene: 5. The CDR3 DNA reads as TGTGCCACCAGTGATTTGGGGACAGGGGTAGGACAAGAGACCCAGTACTTC. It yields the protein CATSDLGTGVGQETQYF.

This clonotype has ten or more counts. The DNA of the CDR3 is TGCAGTGCTAGAGATCAGGGCGGGAGGGCCGATCTCTACAATGAGCAGTTCTTC. This codes for CSARDQGGRADLYNEQFF. This chain joins TRBV20-1 and TRBJ2-1, with 9 bases fitting TRBD2. This CDR3 comprises 18 residues. Germline-derived CDR1 and CDR2 are DFQATT and SNEGSKA (reference sequence). V was clipped by 0 bases and J by 3 bases; unmatched bases: 12.

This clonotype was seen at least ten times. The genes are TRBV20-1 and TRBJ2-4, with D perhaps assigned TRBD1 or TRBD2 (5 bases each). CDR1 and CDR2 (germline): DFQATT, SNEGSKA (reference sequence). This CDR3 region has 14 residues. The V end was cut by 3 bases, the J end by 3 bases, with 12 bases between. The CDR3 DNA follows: TGCAGTGCTAGGGCCGGGACCTTCAAAAACATTCAGTACTTC. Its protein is CSARAGTFKNIQYF.